This T cell receptor beta chain was retrieved from a study of OX40 agonist ivuxolimab in advanced cancers. Study in general: Across the patients, intravenous ivuxolimab was delivered every 2 weeks at 0.01 to 10 mg/kg. Findings and caveats of the study: Normalized T-cell clonal expansion was also low in a subset of nonresponders.

Sampled blood was obtained at baseline, cycle 4 day 1, and cycle 7 day 1. Losses at the gene ends were 5 bases for V and 8 bases for J; bases not matched to a gene: 17. This CDR3 is 16 amino acids long. The germline V gene has CDR1 GTSNPN and CDR2 SVGIG (reference sequence). The table lists this clone with a few counts. Its matching antigen is unknown. Produced via immunoSEQ multiplex PCR; TCRdb's table is partial and in-frame only. There are about 22,000 clones in the sample; approximately 80% occur only once, and approximately 17% lies in the top ten. The sequence was obtained from an adult with an advanced solid tumor such as melanoma, head and neck, liver or kidney cancer. Sequencing was performed on CD4+ or CD8+ T cells sorted from blood, taken in a trial of the OX40 agonist ivuxolimab. This sequence joins TRBV30 and TRBJ2-2, with 7 bases matching TRBD2. The CDR3 here is CAWGPGPASGIGELFF. The CDR3 DNA is TGTGCCTGGGGACCTGGGCCCGCTAGCGGTATAGGGGAGCTGTTTTTT.